The TCR beta chain described here comes from a study of CD8 T cells in Susac syndrome. Roughly 0.45 to 1 ug RNA was reverse transcribed with random hexamers. TCRdb processed the immunoSEQ multiplex PCR reads anew with MiXCR; each CDR3 protein has one entry. This repertoire shows about 140,000 distinct CDR3 sequences, about 95% found once; its top ten account for about 0.18%. In germline, CDR1 is MNHEY, CDR2 SVGAGI. CDR3 length: 14 residues. The V gene lost 2 bases and the J gene lost 2 bases, with 10 bases spanning the gap. Sequencing used CD8+ T cells from PBMCs. The chain carries TRBV6-5 and TRBJ2-7; D unresolved. This sequence was found in a human donor with Susac syndrome. CDR3 amino acids: CASSYPGTAYEQYF. For the CDR3, the DNA is TGTGCCAGCAGTTACCCCGGAACCGCCTACGAGCAGTACTTC.